The 27 T cell receptor beta chains below were found in one sample sequenced in a study of cytomegalovirus exposure and HLA in healthy donors. The PCR ran on 60 Vbeta and 13 Jbeta primers. The method was immunoSEQ multiplex PCR; TCRdb's version includes in-frame clones alone and lacks a portion of them. Among 150,000 to 200,000 clones listed, 60% to 80% were seen once. Sequencing used PBMCs. Receptor source: a middle-aged man in good health and CMV-seropositive.

The V gene is TRBV7-2, the J gene TRBJ2-2; 8 bases fit TRBD1. Germline CDR1 reads SGHTA; CDR2 reads FQGNSA. The CDR3 loop spans 17 amino acids. Trimming removed 1 base from V and 4 bases from J; junction bases left unmatched: 8. CDR3: CASSLGRQGRFTGELFF. The CDR3 nucleotides are TGTGCCAGCAGCTTAGGCCGACAGGGGAGGTTCACCGGGGAGCTGTTTTTT.

The V call is TRBV18, the J call TRBJ2-7, with D perhaps TRBD1 (6 bases). The germline CDR1 and CDR2 sequences are KGHSH and LQKENI. The CDR3 consists of 15 residues. V was clipped by 0 bases and J by 2 bases, with 11 bases between them. For the CDR3, the DNA is TGTGCCAGCTCACCACCCCAGGGGCTGACCTACGAGCAGTACTTC. Translated: CASSPPQGLTYEQYF.

The chain uses TRBV5-1 and TRBJ1-4; the D gene is possibly TRBD1 (5 bases). Germline V gene lookup returns CDR1 SGHRS and CDR2 YFSETQ. There are 16 residues in the CDR3. Trimming stripped 0 bases from V and 7 bases from J, with 16 bases between. The CDR3 loop reads CASSLGAWTQGEKLFF. CDR3 bases: TGCGCCAGCAGCTTGGGCGCCTGGACGCAGGGTGAAAAACTGTTTTTT.

The J gene is TRBJ2-2, the V gene TRBV28; 7 bases fit TRBD2. V lost 3 bases, J lost 3 bases, and 4 bases stayed unmatched. Germline V CDR1 and CDR2: MDHEN, SYDVKM. The CDR3 has 15 amino acids. The DNA for the CDR3 is TGTGCCAGCAGTTTCGGCGGGAGTGACACCGGGGAGCTGTTTTTT. Translation gives CASSFGGSDTGELFF.

The V call is TRBV6-5, the J call TRBJ1-4; 10 positions agree with TRBD1. The CDR3 consists of 14 residues. J was trimmed by 11 bases and V by 6 bases; bases with no gene match: 9. Germline V gives CDR1 MNHEY, CDR2 SVGAGI. The CDR3 DNA sequence: TGTGCCAGCAGCTTAAGGGACAGGGGAGGGAAACTGTTTTTT. It yields the protein CASSLRDRGGKLFF.

As for this clone: At one of its ends the junction is not consistent with the germline gene, which may arise from a read error. The chain links TRBV19 to TRBJ2-6; perhaps TRBD1 as D (5 bases). Germline loops: CDR1 LNHDA, CDR2 SQIVND (reference sequence). The CDR3 is 15 residues long. The CDR3 sequence is CASMSPAAGANGLTF. In DNA form, the CDR3 reads TGTGCCAGTATGAGCCCCGCAGCTGGGGCCAACGGCCTGACTTTC.

Concerning this clone: The junction differs from germline at one of its ends, possibly a read error. CDR3 protein: CASSGQGAANGLTF. The CDR3 region has the DNA TGTGCCAGCAGTGGACAGGGGGCGGCCAACGGCCTGACTTTC. The chain recombines TRBV25-1 with TRBJ2-6, with 10 bases identical to TRBD1. This CDR3 has 14 residues. Germline V gives CDR1 MGHDK, CDR2 SYGVNS.

This sequence joins TRBV6-6 and TRBJ1-4, with 8 nucleotides matching TRBD1. The length of the CDR3 is 16 residues. V shed 6 bases, J shed 0 bases, and the junction held 6 bases outside the gene matches. In germline, CDR1 is MNHNY, CDR2 SVGAGI (reference sequence). The CDR3 region has the DNA TGTGCCAGCAGACGGACAGGGTCTGCAACTAATGAAAAACTGTTTTTT. Translating gives CASRRTGSATNEKLFF.

The chain links TRBV5-1 to TRBJ1-1; 7 bases fit TRBD1. The J segment lost 1 base and the V segment lost 4 bases, leaving 7 bases of the junction unmatched. Germline V gene sequence: CDR1 SGHRS, CDR2 YFSETQ. The CDR3 length is 15 residues. The CDR3 DNA is TGCGCCAGCAGCCTAACCGGGACAGCGAACACTGAAGCTTTCTTT. Translating gives CASSLTGTANTEAFF.

The rearrangement links TRBV2 to TRBJ2-1; D remains ambiguous. V dropped 0 bases and J dropped 4 bases, with 4 bases sitting between them. This CDR3 has 13 amino acids. CDR1 and CDR2 (germline): SNHLY, FYNNEI. The CDR3 protein is CASSEARYNEQFF. In DNA form, the CDR3 reads TGTGCCAGCAGTGAAGCGCGGTACAATGAGCAGTTCTTC.

This sequence joins TRBV28 and TRBJ1-5, with 8 bases that match TRBD1. This CDR3 is built from 18 residues. Germline assignment: CDR1 MDHEN and CDR2 SYDVKM. After removal of 4 bases from V and 4 bases from J, the junction contained 15 bases not matched to a gene. CDR3 nucleotides: TGTGCCAGCAGTTCGGAGCAGGGGGCGAGGGTAGGTAATCAGCCCCAGCATTTT. Translating it yields CASSSEQGARVGNQPQHF.

The J gene is TRBJ1-4, the V gene TRBV27; TRBD1 matches 8 bases. This CDR3 comprises 17 residues. In germline, CDR1 is MNHEY, CDR2 SMNVEV (reference sequence). V lost 5 bases to trimming and J lost 7 bases; unmatched junction nucleotides: 15. The CDR3 DNA is TGTGCCAGCAGTCCATCAGGGGGCGCGAGGGAAAGTGAAAAACTGTTTTTT. Translation: CASSPSGGARESEKLFF.

This clone was picked up a small number of times. V usage is TRBV2 and J usage is TRBJ1-2; no clear D. CDR1 and CDR2 from the germline V gene are SNHLY and FYNNEI. Trimming took off 2 bases at V and 5 bases at J, with 15 bases between the two ends. The CDR3 spans 15 residues. CDR3 loop: CASSELRSSLYGYTF. CDR3 nucleotide sequence: TGTGCCAGCAGTGAATTGCGGTCATCCCTATATGGCTACACCTTC.

A remark on this clone: One end of the junction does not line up with germline, which may come from a read error. V is TRBV12-5 and J is TRBJ2-4; 8 bases are a match to TRBD1. Germline CDR1 LGHNT, CDR2 FRNRAP. This CDR3 region has 17 residues. The CDR3 sequence: CASGLETGVLAKNSQYF. In DNA form, the CDR3 reads TGTGCTAGTGGTTTGGAGACAGGGGTCCTAGCCAAAAACAGTCAGTACTTC. Full variable domain (rest looked up from reference TRBV12-5 and TRBJ2-4): DARVTQTPRHKVTEMGQEVTMRCQPILGHNTVFWYRQTMMQGLELLAYFRNRAPLDDSGMPKDRFSAEMPDATLATLKIQPSEPRDSAVYFCASGLETGVLAKNSQYFGAGTRLSVL.

This rearrangement joins TRBV2 to TRBJ2-5; D is ambiguous. Germline CDR1 reads SNHLY; CDR2 reads FYNNEI. The ends were cut back, 7 bases at V and 2 bases at J, with 5 bases in the middle. The CDR3 is 11 residues long. For the CDR3, the DNA is TGTGCCAGCATCCTTCAAGAGACCCAGTACTTC. Translating gives CASILQETQYF.

The V call is TRBV6-5, the J call TRBJ2-4, with 8 bases matching TRBD1. V dropped 5 bases and J dropped 10; count of bases not matched to a gene: 10. The CDR3 runs to 14 residues. The germline V gene has CDR1 MNHEY and CDR2 SVGAGI. CDR3 sequence (DNA): TGTGCCAGCAGTGCCTCAGCCGGGACAGGTATTCAGTACTTC. Translation: CASSASAGTGIQYF.

The chain combines TRBV19 with TRBJ2-5, with TRBD1 as a possible D gene (6 bases). Germline-derived CDR1 and CDR2 are LNHDA and SQIVND (reference sequence). There are 13 residues in the CDR3. With 3 bases removed from V and 6 bases from J, the gap between germline ends came to 11 bases. DNA of the CDR3: TGTGCCAGTAGTATGGGCAGGGGAAAGACCCAGTACTTC. It yields the protein CASSMGRGKTQYF.

The J gene is TRBJ2-1, the V gene TRBV11-2, with TRBD1 matching 7 bases. The germline V gene encodes CDR1 SGHAT and CDR2 FQNNGV. The CDR3 consists of 16 residues. The V segment lost 4 bases and the J segment 4 bases; nucleotides outside the gene matches: 10. CDR3 DNA sequence: TGTGCCAGCAGCTCCCGCCAGGACAGGTCTTACAATGAGCAGTTCTTC. Its protein product is CASSSRQDRSYNEQFF.

The CDR3: CATNLGTGDYNEQFF. CDR3 nucleotides: TGCGCCACCAATCTCGGGACAGGAGACTACAATGAGCAGTTCTTC. The chain uses TRBV5-1 and TRBJ2-1; 8 positions agree with TRBD1. The CDR3 is made up of 15 amino acids. Trimming removed 9 bases from V and 3 bases from J; junction bases left unmatched: 11. Germline V gene lookup returns CDR1 SGHRS and CDR2 YFSETQ.

The rearrangement links TRBV29-1 to TRBJ2-5, with a weak D call TRBD2 (6 bases). The end of the DNA fits TRBJ2-7 better, so the J call may be wrong. CDR3 length: 14 amino acids. The germline V gene has CDR1 SQVTM and CDR2 ANQGSEA. CDR3 sequence reads: CSVDGRESSYEQYF. CDR3 bases: TGCAGCGTTGACGGCCGGGAGAGCTCCTACGAGCAGTACTTC.

The CDR3 region is CASSFSFAQYF. The CDR3 region has the DNA TGTGCCAGCAGCTTTTCCTTTGCGCAGTATTTT. The V and J genes are TRBV5-4 and TRBJ2-3; D gene unclear. The CDR3 runs to 11 residues. Trimming took 2 bases from V and 10 from J, leaving 8 bases between them. Germline V lookup: CDR1 SGHNT, CDR2 YYREEE (reference sequence). Filled out from reference TRBV5-4 and TRBJ2-3, the complete variable domain reads ETGVTQSPTHLIKTRGQQVTLRCSSQSGHNTVSWYQQALGQGPQFIFQYYREEENGRGNFPPRFSGLQFPNYSSELNVNALELDDSALYLCASSFSFAQYFGPGTRLTVL.

The gene calls are TRBV29-1 and TRBJ2-5; no clear D gene. CDR3 length: 12 amino acids. V lost 6 bases and J lost 6, with 14 bases in between. From germline, CDR1 is SQVTM and CDR2 ANQGSEA. In DNA form, the CDR3 reads TGCAGCGTACGTACTGGTATGAAGACCCAGTACTTC. Its protein product is CSVRTGMKTQYF.

The chain carries TRBV27 and TRBJ1-1; perhaps TRBD1 as D (6 bases). Trimming shortened V by 6 bases and J by 6 bases, and 14 bases separated the two germline ends. This CDR3 comprises 13 residues. From germline, CDR1 is MNHEY and CDR2 SMNVEV (reference sequence). CDR3 amino acids: CASRPTGWPEAFF. The CDR3 bases are TGTGCCAGCAGACCTACAGGGTGGCCTGAAGCTTTCTTT.

The table lists this clone with a count of one. This chain connects TRBV9 to TRBJ2-1; 9 bases are a match to TRBD2. Germline V CDR1 and CDR2: SGDLS, YYNGEE. The V segment lost 4 bases and the J segment 5 bases; nucleotides outside the gene matches: 4. This CDR3 is built from 14 residues. Written as DNA, the CDR3 is TGTGCCAGCAGCTGGGCGGGGGGGGACAATGAGCAGTTCTTC. Translated, it gives CASSWAGGDNEQFF.

The rearrangement uses TRBV13 and TRBJ1-2; maybe TRBD1 (5 bases). Between the trimmed V and J ends, which lost 5 bases and 1 base, there was a span of 11 bases. Per germline, CDR1 PRHDT and CDR2 FYEKMQ (reference sequence). This CDR3 region has 14 residues. The CDR3 nucleotides are TGTGCCAGCAGCGCAGCGGGGGGTAACTATGGCTACACCTTC. Protein product: CASSAAGGNYGYTF.

V and J are TRBV19 and TRBJ2-1; no firm D call. This CDR3 spans 15 amino acids. V was pared by 3 bases and J by 8 bases, with 17 bases between. From germline, CDR1 is LNHDA and CDR2 SQIVND (reference sequence). The CDR3 reads CASSISPASRDEQFF. Written as DNA, the CDR3 is TGTGCCAGTAGTATTTCGCCAGCGTCGCGCGATGAGCAGTTCTTC.

This clone showed up just once. This chain uses TRBV28 with TRBJ2-6; D not resolved. V gave up 2 bases and J gave up 4 bases, with 12 bases separating them. The germline V gene has CDR1 MDHEN and CDR2 SYDVKM. This CDR3 comprises 16 residues. CDR3 bases: TGTGCCAGCAGTTTAAGTCTCCATCTAGGGGCCAACGTCCTGACTTTC. This translates into CASSLSLHLGANVLTF.